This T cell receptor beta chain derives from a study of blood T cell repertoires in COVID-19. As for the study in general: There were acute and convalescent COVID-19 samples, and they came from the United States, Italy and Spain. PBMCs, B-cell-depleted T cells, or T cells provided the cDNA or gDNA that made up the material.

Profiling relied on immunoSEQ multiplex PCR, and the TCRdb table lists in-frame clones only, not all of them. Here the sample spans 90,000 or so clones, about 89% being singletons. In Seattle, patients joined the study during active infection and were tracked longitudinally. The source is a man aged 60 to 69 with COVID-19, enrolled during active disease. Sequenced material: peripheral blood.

CDR3 DNA: TGTGCCATCGGGACAGATTACAATGAGCAGTTCTTC. Translated: CAIGTDYNEQFF. The genes are TRBV10-3 and TRBJ2-1, with 7 bases matching TRBD1. Germline CDR1 reads ENHRY; CDR2 reads SYGVKD. Trimming removed 8 bases from V and 4 bases from J; junction bases left unmatched: 2. The CDR3 loop spans 12 amino acids.